These T cell receptor beta chains were read from a single sample in a study of blood T cell repertoires in COVID-19. Some clones are missing from TCRdb's copy, which holds only in-frame ones; the method was immunoSEQ multiplex PCR. This repertoire shows 150,000 or so clones, 80% found once; its top ten account for roughly 0.56%. Input material: peripheral blood. These receptors originate from a man between 60 and 75 years old with acute or convalescent COVID-19. Both conserved end residues are part of each CDR3. The order of the fields is clone size, V gene, J gene, D gene, CDR3 protein, CDR3 DNA. A D gene is named only where the DNA matches it firmly. Part of the rows lack a size; the others show once, few, many or a class for expanded clones.

>.|TRBV18|TRBJ1-2|TRBD1
CASSPGTGPYGYTF
TGTGCCAGCTCACCTGGGACAGGGCCATATGGCTACACCTTC
>.|TRBV18|TRBJ2-1|.
CASSASQGSYNEQFF
TGTGCCAGCTCAGCCTCTCAGGGATCCTACAATGAGCAGTTCTTC
>few|TRBV7-6|TRBJ2-3|TRBD2
CASSLEGGTSGLDTQYF
TGTGCCAGCAGCTTAGAGGGGGGGACTAGCGGGCTAGATACGCAGTATTTT
>.|TRBV7-2|TRBJ2-7|TRBD2
CASSRGGTSGYEQYF
TGTGCCAGCAGCCGGGGGGGGACTAGCGGCTACGAGCAGTACTTC
>.|TRBV5-1|TRBJ2-3|.
CASSFSPSTDTQYF
TGCGCCAGCAGCTTTTCTCCTAGCACAGATACGCAGTATTTT
>.|TRBV4-2|TRBJ2-7|TRBD1
CASSQPGQGGEQYF
TGTGCCAGCAGCCAACCAGGACAGGGGGGCGAGCAGTACTTC
>.|TRBV7-2|TRBJ2-5|.
CASRLRAVVQETQYF
TGTGCCAGCCGACTACGGGCCGTGGTACAAGAGACCCAGTACTTC
>.|TRBV5-6|TRBJ2-2|.
CASSWGRQAAGELFF
TGTGCCAGCAGCTGGGGGCGGCAGGCCGCCGGGGAGCTGTTTTTT
>.|TRBV7-3|TRBJ2-5|TRBD2
CASSFAGVQETQYF
TGTGCCAGCAGCTTTGCGGGGGTCCAAGAGACCCAGTACTTC
>.|TRBV4-3|TRBJ1-2|.
CASSQEFDRGGYTF
TGCGCCAGCAGCCAAGAATTCGATAGGGGAGGCTACACCTTC
>.|TRBV19|TRBJ1-2|TRBD1
CATKDRGRDGYTF
TGTGCCACGAAGGACAGGGGGCGCGATGGCTACACCTTC
>once|TRBV7-8|TRBJ2-2|TRBD2
CASSRSSGGYTGELFF
TGTGCCAGCTCCCGAAGCAGCGGGGGGTACACCGGGGAGCTGTTTTTT
>.|TRBV18|TRBJ1-5|TRBD1
CASSPLGQGRQPQHF
TGTGCCAGCTCACCACTGGGACAGGGGAGGCAGCCCCAGCATTTT
>.|TRBV7-9|TRBJ2-2|.
CASSLAGHGELFF
TGTGCCAGCAGCCTTGCAGGCCACGGGGAGCTGTTTTTT
>.|TRBV11-3|TRBJ1-1|.
CASSSRRGSTEAFF
TGTGCCAGCAGCTCGCGGCGGGGTAGCACTGAAGCTTTCTTT
>few|TRBV4-1|TRBJ1-1|.
CASSQDPPRDMNTEAFF
TGCGCCAGCAGCCAAGATCCCCCCAGGGATATGAACACTGAAGCTTTCTTT
>.|TRBV28|TRBJ1-6|TRBD1
CASSYSDRKVYSPLHF
TGTGCCAGCAGTTACTCGGACAGGAAGGTTTACTCACCCCTCCACTTT
>.|TRBV7-2|TRBJ2-7|TRBD2
CASRSGGTYEQYF
TGTGCCAGCAGAAGCGGGGGTACGTACGAGCAGTACTTC
>.|TRBV6-5|TRBJ2-1|.
CASSYSAGTGDNEQFF
TGTGCCAGCAGTTACTCGGCCGGGACTGGCGACAATGAGCAGTTCTTC
>.|TRBV5-6|TRBJ2-1|TRBD2
CASSRTSGGLYNEQFF
TGTGCCAGCAGCCGTACTAGCGGGGGTTTATACAATGAGCAGTTCTTC
>.|TRBV6-1|TRBJ2-7|TRBD2
CASSEREGGTYEQYF
TGTGCCAGCAGTGAACGGGAGGGCGGAACCTACGAGCAGTACTTC
>few|TRBV6-1|TRBJ1-3|.
CASSEALGSSGNTIYF
TGTGCCAGCAGTGAAGCTCTAGGGAGCTCTGGAAACACCATATATTTT
>few|TRBV24-1|TRBJ1-5|TRBD1
CATSDSGTGSNQPQHF
TGTGCCACCAGTGACTCCGGGACAGGGAGCAATCAGCCCCAGCATTTT
>.|TRBV7-2|TRBJ2-7|.
CASSIRDSTYEQYF
TGTGCCAGCAGCATCCGGGACTCAACCTACGAGCAGTACTTC
>.|TRBV9|TRBJ2-7|TRBD1
CASSGGQALVEQYF
TGTGCCAGCAGCGGGGGACAGGCCTTGGTCGAGCAGTACTTC
>.|TRBV5-1|TRBJ2-7|.
CASSLEGEAYEQYF
TGCGCCAGCAGCTTGGAAGGGGAGGCCTACGAGCAGTACTTC
>few|TRBV7-2|TRBJ1-4|.
CASRRGGLVEKLFF
TGTGCCAGCAGACGGGGGGGGCTCGTTGAAAAACTGTTTTTT
>.|TRBV4-1|TRBJ1-3|.
CASSQQGTSGNTIYF
TGCGCCAGCAGCCAACAGGGAACCTCTGGAAACACCATATATTTT
>.|TRBV5-4|TRBJ2-7|TRBD2
CASSFELAGPYEQYF
TGTGCCAGCAGCTTTGAACTAGCGGGACCCTACGAGCAGTACTTC
>.|TRBV18|TRBJ1-2|TRBD1
CASSPGTGGGGYTF
TGTGCCAGCTCACCAGGGACAGGGGGAGGCGGCTACACCTTC
>.|TRBV7-3|TRBJ2-5|.
CASSLRAGRGQYF
TGTGCCAGCAGCTTAAGGGCGGGACGTGGCCAGTACTTC
>.|TRBV7-2|TRBJ1-6|.
CASSLEEGLPLHF
TGTGCCAGCAGCTTAGAGGAGGGGCTTCCCCTCCACTTT
>.|TRBV28|TRBJ1-6|.
CASSLQGHSPLHF
TGTGCCAGCAGTTTACAGGGCCATTCACCCCTCCACTTT
>.|TRBV4-1|TRBJ1-2|TRBD1
CASSQDGTVSNYGYTF
TGCGCCAGCAGCCAAGATGGGACAGTCTCTAACTATGGCTACACCTTC
>.|TRBV6-4|TRBJ2-2|TRBD2
CASSDSGLAGHGELFF
TGTGCCAGCAGTGACTCGGGACTAGCGGGACACGGGGAGCTGTTTTTT
>.|TRBV10-3|TRBJ1-2|.
CAIRRGDSANYGYTF
TGTGCCATCAGACGAGGAGACAGCGCTAACTATGGCTACACCTTC
>once|TRBV6-2/TRBV6-3|TRBJ2-4|.
CASSSGGAAKNIQYF
TGTGCCAGCAGTTCTGGGGGGGCCGCCAAAAACATTCAGTACTTC
>.|TRBV12-3/TRBV12-4|TRBJ2-6|.
CASSYLQGPRTF
TGTGCCAGCAGCTACCTACAGGGACCCCGGACTTTC
>.|TRBV12-5|TRBJ2-3|.
CASMLGGISTDTQYF
TGTGCTAGCATGCTTGGCGGGATTAGCACAGATACGCAGTATTTT
>.|TRBV6-2/TRBV6-3|TRBJ1-2|TRBD1
CASSYLDRFNYGYTF
TGTGCCAGCAGTTACTTGGACAGGTTTAACTATGGCTACACCTTC